These 5 T cell receptor beta chains share one sample of origin, sequenced in a study of T cell responses to AZD1222 COVID-19 vaccine. Clones were sequenced by immunoSEQ multiplex PCR, and TCRdb holds only the in-frame ones, with some missing. This sample has 120,000 to 150,000 clones; approximately 85% occur once, and the top ten carry approximately 5.4%. The starting material was peripheral blood, obtained 28 days after the second dose of the MenACWY control vaccine. The receptors shown here come from an adult who received the MenACWY meningococcal vaccine as a control.

The chain employs TRBV5-1 and TRBJ2-7, with D perhaps TRBD1 (6 bases). The CDR3 consists of 13 residues. V lost 2 bases and J lost 6, with 12 bases in between. Germline V gene lookup returns CDR1 SGHRS and CDR2 YFSETQ. The CDR3 region is CASSFEQGSEQYF. Written as DNA, the CDR3 is TGCGCCAGCAGCTTTGAACAGGGATCCGAGCAGTACTTC.

This sequence joins TRBV9 and TRBJ1-2; a weak D match, TRBD1 (6 bases). The CDR3 loop spans 12 amino acids. The germline V gene encodes CDR1 SGDLS and CDR2 YYNGEE. The germline V and J ends were trimmed by 7 bases and 2 bases, with 9 bases remaining between them. The CDR3 loop reads CASGGRNYGYTF. CDR3 DNA: TGTGCCAGCGGGGGGCGGAACTATGGCTACACCTTC.

The genes are TRBV7-2 and TRBJ2-5; 15 bases match TRBD2. Germline CDR1 reads SGHTA; CDR2 reads FQGNSA. The length of the CDR3 is 18 residues. J gave up 1 base and V 4 bases, and 7 bases lay outside the gene matches. The CDR3: CASSWGTSGGPVQETQYF. Written as DNA, the CDR3 is TGTGCCAGCAGCTGGGGGACTAGCGGGGGGCCAGTCCAAGAGACCCAGTACTTC. The complete variable domain, with remaining parts taken from reference TRBV7-2 and TRBJ2-5, reads GAGVSQSPSNKVTEKGKDVELRCDPISGHTALYWYRQSLGQGLEFLIYFQGNSAPDKSGLPSDRFSAERTGGSVSTLTIQRTQQEDSAVYLCASSWGTSGGPVQETQYFGPGTRLLVL.

This clone was recorded once. This chain uses TRBV5-1 with TRBJ2-3; 9 bases match TRBD1. J lost 0 bases, V lost 0 bases, and 5 bases had no gene match. Per germline, CDR1 SGHRS and CDR2 YFSETQ. The CDR3 loop spans 17 amino acids. CDR3 protein: CASSLAYGTGSTDTQYF. The CDR3 DNA sequence: TGCGCCAGCAGCTTGGCGTACGGGACAGGGAGCACAGATACGCAGTATTTT.

The chain uses TRBV29-1 and TRBJ2-5; D may be TRBD2 (6 bases). V was clipped by 3 bases and J by 9 bases, with 17 bases between them. This CDR3 has 13 amino acids. Looked up from germline, CDR1 is SQVTM and CDR2 is ANQGSEA. The CDR3 DNA reads TGCAGCGTTGAGGACTATGGGAACCGCGCCCAGTACTTC. It specifies CSVEDYGNRAQYF.